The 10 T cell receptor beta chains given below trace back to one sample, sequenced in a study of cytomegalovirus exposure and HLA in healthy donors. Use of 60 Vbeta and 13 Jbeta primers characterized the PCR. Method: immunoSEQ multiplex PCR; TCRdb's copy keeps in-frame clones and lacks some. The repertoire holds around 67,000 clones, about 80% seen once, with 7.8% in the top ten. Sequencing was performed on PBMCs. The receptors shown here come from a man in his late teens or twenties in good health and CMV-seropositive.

In nucleotides, the CDR3 is TGCGCCAGCAGCCCGCGATATTCCAGGGATAACACTGAAGCTTTCTTT. It yields the protein CASSPRYSRDNTEAFF. The genes are TRBV4-1 and TRBJ1-1; tentative D call: TRBD1 (5 bases). The CDR3 has 16 amino acids. V was clipped by 4 bases and J by 2 bases, with 17 bases between them. Germline V gene lookup returns CDR1 MGHRA and CDR2 YSYEKL.

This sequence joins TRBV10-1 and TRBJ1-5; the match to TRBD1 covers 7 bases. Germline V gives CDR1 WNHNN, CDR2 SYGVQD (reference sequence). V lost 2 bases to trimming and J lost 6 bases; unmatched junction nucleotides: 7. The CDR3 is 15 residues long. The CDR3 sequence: CASSENRGVGQPQHF. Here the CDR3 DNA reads TGCGCCAGCAGTGAGAACAGGGGAGTTGGTCAGCCCCAGCATTTT.

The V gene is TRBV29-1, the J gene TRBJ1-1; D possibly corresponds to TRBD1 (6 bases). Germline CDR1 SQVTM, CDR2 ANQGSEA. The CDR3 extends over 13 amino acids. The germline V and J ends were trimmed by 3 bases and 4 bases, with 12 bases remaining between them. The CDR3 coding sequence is TGCAGCGTTGACAGGGGTGGAGGCACTGAAGCTTTCTTT. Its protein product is CSVDRGGGTEAFF.

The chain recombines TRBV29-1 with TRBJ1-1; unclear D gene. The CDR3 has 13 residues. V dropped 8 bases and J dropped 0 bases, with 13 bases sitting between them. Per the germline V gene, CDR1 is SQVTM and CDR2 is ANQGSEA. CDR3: CSSMRGLNTEAFF. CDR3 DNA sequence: TGCAGCTCCATGCGAGGCCTGAACACTGAAGCTTTCTTT.

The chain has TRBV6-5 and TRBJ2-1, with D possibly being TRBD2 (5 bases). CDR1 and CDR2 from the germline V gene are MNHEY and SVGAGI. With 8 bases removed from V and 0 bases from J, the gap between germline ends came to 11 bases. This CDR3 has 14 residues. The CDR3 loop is CASRFGSSYNEQFF. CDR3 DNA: TGTGCCAGCCGTTTTGGGAGCTCCTACAATGAGCAGTTCTTC.

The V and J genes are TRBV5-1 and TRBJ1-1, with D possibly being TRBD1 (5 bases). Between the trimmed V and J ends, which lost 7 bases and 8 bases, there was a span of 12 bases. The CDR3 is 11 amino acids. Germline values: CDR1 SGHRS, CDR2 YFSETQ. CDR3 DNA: TGCGCCAGCCGGGGCCGGGGGGAAGCTTTCTTT. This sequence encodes CASRGRGEAFF. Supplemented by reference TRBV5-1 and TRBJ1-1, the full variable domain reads KAGVTQTPRYLIKTRGQQVTLSCSPISGHRSVSWYQQTPGQGLQFLFEYFSETQRNKGNFPGRFSGRQFSNSRSEMNVSTLELGDSALYLCASRGRGEAFFGQGTRLTVV.

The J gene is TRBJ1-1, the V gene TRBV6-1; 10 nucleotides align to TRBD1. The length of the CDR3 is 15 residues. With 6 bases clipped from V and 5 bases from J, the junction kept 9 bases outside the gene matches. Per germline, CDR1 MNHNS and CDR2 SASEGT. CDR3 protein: CASSVQPGQGTEAFF. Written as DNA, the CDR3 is TGTGCCAGCAGCGTTCAGCCGGGACAGGGGACTGAAGCTTTCTTT.

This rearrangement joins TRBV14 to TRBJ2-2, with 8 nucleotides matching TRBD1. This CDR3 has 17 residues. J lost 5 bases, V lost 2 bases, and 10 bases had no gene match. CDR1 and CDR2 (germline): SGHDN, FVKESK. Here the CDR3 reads CASSQPGQGVRTGELFF. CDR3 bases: TGTGCCAGCAGCCAACCCGGACAGGGAGTAAGAACCGGGGAGCTGTTTTTT.

In nucleotides, the CDR3 is TGCGCCAGCAGTGAACGGAGGGGGCTCACCTACGAGCAGTACTTC. Translation gives CASSERRGLTYEQYF. V is TRBV10-1 and J is TRBJ2-7; the D gene is possibly TRBD1 (7 bases). CDR3 length: 15 amino acids. Trimming cost V 3 bases and J 2 bases, with 14 bases left between them. Germline V gene lookup returns CDR1 WNHNN and CDR2 SYGVQD (reference sequence).

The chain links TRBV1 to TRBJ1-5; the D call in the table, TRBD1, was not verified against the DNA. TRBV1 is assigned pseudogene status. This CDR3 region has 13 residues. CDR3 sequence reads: CTSSQTQNQPQHF. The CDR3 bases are TGCACCAGCAGCCAAACACAGAATCAGCCCCAGCATTTT.